In its sample, the clone carrying this T cell receptor beta chain was seen once. The sample is drawn from a study of OX40 agonist ivuxolimab in advanced cancers. Generated by immunoSEQ multiplex PCR, the TCRdb table keeps only in-frame clones and is missing some. The table shows 50,000 to 65,000 clones, with approximately 88% occurring only once. This CDR3 spans 15 amino acids. J was trimmed by 7 bases and V by 5 bases; bases with no gene match: 10. Germline values: CDR1 MNHEY, CDR2 SMNVEV (reference sequence). The sample consisted of CD4+ or CD8+ T cells sorted from blood, taken in a trial of the OX40 agonist ivuxolimab. The chain recombines TRBV27 with TRBJ1-5; 8 positions agree with TRBD1. This TCR was sampled from an adult with an advanced solid tumor such as melanoma, head and neck, liver or kidney cancer. Here the CDR3 reads CASSPAAGGWQPQHF. In DNA, the CDR3 is TGTGCCAGCAGTCCCGCGGCAGGGGGCTGGCAGCCCCAGCATTTT.